This passage covers 17 T cell receptor beta chains from one sample sequenced in a study of regulatory T cells in long-lasting Graves disease. iRepertoire HTBI primers and Arm-PCR of CDR3 regions built TCR beta libraries. Each CDR3 protein is one row after TCRdb ran MiXCR on the multiplex PCR reads. Of approximately 400,000 distinct CDR3 sequences in the sample, 14% to 15% were seen once. Noted time point: newly diagnosed GD, antithyroid drugs for less than 3 months. PBMC-extracted RNA yielded the TCR library. These data were likewise used in another study, on T cells in Graves' hyperthyroidism and ophthalmopathy.

The sequencing here drew on peripheral blood mononuclear cells (PBMCs), taken at new diagnosis, from a patient treated with antithyroid drugs. The receptors shown here come from a woman in her 30s with Graves disease.

This clonotype was observed many times. The CDR3 spells CASSPWAPPASYEQYF. CDR3 sequence (DNA): TGTGCCAGCAGCCCCTGGGCCCCGCCTGCCTCCTACGAGCAGTACTTC. V is TRBV13 and J is TRBJ2-7; D uncertain. Germline CDR1 PRHDT, CDR2 FYEKMQ (reference sequence). The germline V and J ends were trimmed by 5 bases and 0 bases, with 17 bases remaining between them. This CDR3 has 16 amino acids.

With regard to this clonotype: A much bigger clone sits one base away, suggesting this may be a read error. This sequence joins TRBV2 and TRBJ2-7; no reliable D call. The germline gives CDR1 SNHLY, CDR2 FYNNEI. V lost 1 base, J lost 2 bases, and 6 bases lay in between. The CDR3 covers 13 residues. CDR3 DNA: TGTGCCAGCAGTGAAGGGGTGGCCTACGAGCAGTACTTC. Its protein is CASSEGVAYEQYF.

There are many counts of this clonotype. The rearrangement uses TRBV3-1 and TRBJ2-7, with TRBD1 matching over 11 bases. This CDR3 is 15 amino acids long. CDR1 is LGHDT and CDR2 is YNNKEL in the germline V gene (reference sequence). V trimming: 4 bases; J trimming: 2 bases; junction bases outside the gene matches: 4. CDR3 DNA: TGTGCCAGCAGCCTGGGACAGGGGGTCCCCTACGAGCAGTACTTC. This gives the protein CASSLGQGVPYEQYF.

This clonotype was counted ten times or more. One junction end does not reproduce the germline sequence, and a read error may be involved. This rearrangement joins TRBV7-8 to TRBJ2-1; tentatively, D is TRBD2 (5 bases). This CDR3 has 12 amino acids. Per the germline V gene, CDR1 is SGHVS and CDR2 is FQNEAQ. In nucleotides, the CDR3 is TGTGCCAGCAGCTTAGCGAAGCTTGCGGAGGTCTTC. Residues: CASSLAKLAEVF. Full variable domain (remainder filled in from reference TRBV7-8 and TRBJ2-1): GAGVSQSPRYKVAKRGQDVALRCDPISGHVSLFWYQQALGQGPEFLTYFQNEAQLDKSGLPSDRFFAERPEGSVSTLKIQRTQQEDSAVYLCASSLAKLAEVFGPGTRLTVL.

The chain combines TRBV7-2 with TRBJ2-5; D could derive from TRBD1 or TRBD2 (5 bases each). Looked up from germline, CDR1 is SGHTA and CDR2 is FQGNSA. Trimming pared 5 bases from V and 11 bases from J, leaving 15 bases between. This CDR3 contains 12 residues. The CDR3 DNA sequence: TGTGCCAGCAGCCTATTCCGGGACGATCAGTACTTC. This sequence encodes CASSLFRDDQYF.

In this sample, this clonotype turned up many times. V usage is TRBV7-3 and J usage is TRBJ2-1; D possibly matches TRBD1 or TRBD2 (6 bases each). Deletions cut 2 bases from V and 5 bases from J, with 10 bases between. Germline CDR1 SGHTA, CDR2 FQGTGA. The length of the CDR3 is 14 residues. This CDR3 reads CASSLGGTNNEQFF. CDR3 nucleotide sequence: TGTGCCAGCAGCTTAGGCGGGACAAACAATGAGCAGTTCTTC.

This clonotype appeared many times. The V gene is TRBV30, the J gene TRBJ2-7; either TRBD1 or TRBD2 may fit D (5 bases each). Trimming took 2 bases from V and 4 from J, leaving 15 bases between them. Germline assignment: CDR1 GTSNPN and CDR2 SVGIG (reference sequence). The CDR3 covers 14 residues. The DNA for the CDR3 is TGTGCCTGGAGTCCCGGGACGGGTTCATACGAGCAGTACTTC. This codes for CAWSPGTGSYEQYF.

The V gene is TRBV24-1, the J gene TRBJ2-2; TRBD1 agrees at 8 bases. The CDR3 runs 15 residues. Germline V lookup: CDR1 KGHDR, CDR2 SFDVKD. Trimming at V came to 5 bases and at J to 0 bases, leaving 1 base not matched to a gene. CDR3 in amino acids: CATSADRANTGELFF. CDR3 sequence (DNA): TGTGCCACCAGTGCGGACAGGGCGAACACCGGGGAGCTGTTTTTT.

This clonotype was recorded many times. The gene calls are TRBV12-3 or TRBV12-4 and TRBJ2-3; D ambiguous. The CDR3 is 14 residues long. Trimming took off 3 bases at V and 6 bases at J, with 13 bases between the two ends. For the CDR3, the DNA is TGTGCCAGCAGTTTTATTAGCTGGCCCGATACGCAGTATTTT. Translation: CASSFISWPDTQYF.

This clonotype occurred many times. The chain has TRBV10-3 and TRBJ2-1, with TRBD1 as a possible D gene (5 bases). This CDR3 spans 13 amino acids. V lost 6 bases and J 9 bases, leaving 15 bases between the germline ends. Germline V gene lookup returns CDR1 ENHRY and CDR2 SYGVKD. The CDR3 nucleotides read TGTGCCATCAGCCCTCTTAACCAGGGTGAGCAGTTCTTC. As protein: CAISPLNQGEQFF.

Many counts were recorded for this clonotype. The chain couples TRBV5-5 to TRBJ1-1, with D unresolved. This CDR3 spans 14 amino acids. V gave up 2 bases and J gave up 0 bases, with 8 bases separating them. Germline CDR1 reads SGHKS; CDR2 reads YYEKEE (reference sequence). Here the CDR3 reads CASSFGNMNTEAFF. CDR3 DNA: TGTGCCAGCAGCTTTGGGAACATGAACACTGAAGCTTTCTTT.

In regard to this clonotype: This probably arose from a read error, given a far larger clone one base away. The chain links TRBV5-1 to TRBJ1-1, with a weak D call TRBD1 (5 bases). CDR3 size: 13 residues. The V gene's germline CDR1 is SGHRS and CDR2 YFSETQ. The CDR3 nucleotides read TGTGCCAGCAGCTTAGGTTGGGGCGCTGAAGCTTTCTTT. Translated, it gives CASSLGWGAEAFF.

The chain recombines TRBV6-2 or TRBV6-3 with TRBJ2-5; no clear D. Looked up from germline, CDR1 is MNHEY and CDR2 is SVGEGT. The germline V and J ends were trimmed by 10 bases and 1 base, with 13 bases remaining between them. The CDR3 contains 13 residues. CDR3 in DNA: TGTGCCACCCTACCGATGGGCCAAGAGACCCAGTACTTC. This gives the protein CATLPMGQETQYF.

This clonotype was seen at least ten times. The genes are TRBV27 and TRBJ2-1; 7 bases are shared with TRBD2. The CDR3 contains 17 residues. With V trimmed by 1 base and J by 10 bases, 16 bases remained unmatched. Germline V gene data show CDR1 as MNHEY and CDR2 as SMNVEV (reference sequence). The CDR3 DNA reads as TGTGCCAGCAGTTTATATTCGAGCGGGACCTCCTCCTCCGAGCAGTTCTTC. Translating it yields CASSLYSSGTSSSEQFF.

This clonotype was seen repeatedly, ten times or more. The chain is built from TRBV9 and TRBJ2-5, with D uncertain. The CDR3 sequence is 14 residues long. The germline V and J ends were trimmed by 4 bases and 2 bases, with 12 bases remaining between them. CDR1 SGDLS and CDR2 YYNGEE come from the germline V gene. CDR3 region: CASSNPNNQETQYF. The CDR3 nucleotides read TGTGCCAGCAGCAATCCAAACAATCAAGAGACCCAGTACTTC.

This clonotype was counted ten times or more. The chain combines TRBV28 with TRBJ2-5; D not certain. CDR1 and CDR2 from the germline V gene are MDHEN and SYDVKM. This CDR3 has 12 residues. V shed 6 bases and J shed 5 bases, with 10 bases lying between them. In nucleotides, the CDR3 is TGTGCCAGCAGATCGGTAGGCGAGACCCAGTACTTC. Residues: CASRSVGETQYF.

The chain combines TRBV15 with TRBJ2-7; D could derive from TRBD1 or TRBD2 (6 bases each). CDR1 is LNHNV, CDR2 YYDKDF, per germline (reference sequence). V lost 5 bases, J lost 7 bases, and 27 bases lay in between. This CDR3 contains 17 residues. CDR3 sequence: CATSSGVGGEDYNEQYF. The DNA of the CDR3 is TGTGCCACCAGCTCAGGGGTCGGGGGAGAGGACTACAATGAGCAGTACTTC.